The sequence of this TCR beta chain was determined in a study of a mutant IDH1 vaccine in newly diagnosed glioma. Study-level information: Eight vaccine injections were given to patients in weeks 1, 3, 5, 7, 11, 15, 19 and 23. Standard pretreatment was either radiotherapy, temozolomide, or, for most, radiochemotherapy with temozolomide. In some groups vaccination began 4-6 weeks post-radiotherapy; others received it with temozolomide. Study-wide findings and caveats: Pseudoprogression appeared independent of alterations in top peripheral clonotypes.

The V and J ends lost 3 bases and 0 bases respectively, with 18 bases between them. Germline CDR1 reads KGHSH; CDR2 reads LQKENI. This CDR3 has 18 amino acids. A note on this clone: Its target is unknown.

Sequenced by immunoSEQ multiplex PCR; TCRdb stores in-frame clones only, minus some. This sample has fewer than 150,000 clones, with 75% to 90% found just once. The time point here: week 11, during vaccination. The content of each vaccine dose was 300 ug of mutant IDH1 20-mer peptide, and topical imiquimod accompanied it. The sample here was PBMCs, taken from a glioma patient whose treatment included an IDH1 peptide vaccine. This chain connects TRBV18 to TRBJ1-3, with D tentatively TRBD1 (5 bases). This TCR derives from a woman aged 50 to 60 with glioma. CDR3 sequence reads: CASSPIVQVLRSGNTIYF. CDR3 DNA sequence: TGTGCCAGCTCACCGATTGTACAGGTCTTACGCTCTGGAAACACCATATATTTT.